The text below deals with one TCR beta chain. Its antigen is not identified. For a library built for alpha chains, this beta chain is a stray read; little rests on its size. This sample is drawn from a study of spatial heterogeneity in lung cancer. Study findings and constraints: Relative to follow-up, resection was when ubiquitous expanded tumor TCRs appeared more in blood.

V gave up 4 bases and J gave up 4 bases, with 14 bases separating them. This CDR3 spans 16 amino acids. Germline-derived CDR1 and CDR2 are MNHEY and SVGAGI. TCRdb fed the 5' RACE reads into MiXCR, producing one record per CDR3 protein. The data show under 3,500 distinct CDR3 sequences, with over 50% seen just once and approximately 3.1% held by the top ten. This sample's time point: blood at routine non-recurrence follow-up after resection. Whole RNA came from tumor, nontumor lung or frozen PBMC and was sequenced without being sorted. Source: PBMCs, taken at follow-up. The TCR comes from a male donor with early-stage non-small cell lung cancer. J is TRBJ2-6 and V is TRBV6-5; TRBD1 is a possible D gene (5 bases). In DNA, the CDR3 is TGTGCCAGCAGTTCGGCAGGGTCGGAAGGGGCCAACGTCCTGACTTTC. This sequence encodes CASSSAGSEGANVLTF.